Below are 5 T cell receptor beta chains sequenced from a single sample in a study of early T cells in non-severe SARS-CoV-2 infection. One entry per CDR3 protein results from TCRdb running MiXCR on the 5' RACE reads. The table has around 80,000 distinct CDR3 sequences, less than 11% seen once. The input for sequencing was whole blood, taken at baseline. The receptors come from an adult who was a healthcare worker with PCR-confirmed SARS-CoV-2 infection or an uninfected control (not recorded which).

The sample holds a few counts of this clonotype. This chain links TRBV7-3 with TRBJ2-2; TRBD2 matches at 10 bases. The V and J ends lost 2 bases and 3 bases, in that order; junction bases with no gene match: 3. The CDR3 is 16 amino acids. Germline CDR1 is SGHTA and CDR2 is FQGTGA. CDR3 nucleotide sequence: TGTGCCAGCAGCTTATCTAGCGGGAGCTACACCGGGGAGCTGTTTTTT. Translated: CASSLSSGSYTGELFF.

The rearrangement joins TRBV7-9 to TRBJ2-5; the match to TRBD1 covers 7 bases. CDR1 is SEHNR, CDR2 FQNEAQ, per germline (reference sequence). This CDR3 region has 14 residues. After removal of 3 bases from V and 3 bases from J, the junction contained 4 bases not matched to a gene. Here the CDR3 reads CASSFDRVKETQYF. CDR3 DNA sequence: TGTGCCAGCAGCTTCGACAGGGTAAAAGAGACCCAGTACTTC.

This clonotype has at least ten counts. The rearrangement links TRBV10-3 to TRBJ2-1, with 7 bases fitting TRBD2. The junction had 6 bases not matched to a gene; V was cut back by 0 bases and J by 4 bases. CDR1 and CDR2 (germline): ENHRY, SYGVKD. This CDR3 has 16 residues. DNA of the CDR3: TGTGCCATCAGTGAGTCGCTAGCGGAGATATACAATGAGCAGTTCTTC. Amino acid sequence: CAISESLAEIYNEQFF.

This chain connects TRBV6-5 to TRBJ1-1; no clear D gene. Germline V gene sequence: CDR1 MNHEY, CDR2 SVGAGI. V gave up 6 bases and J gave up 1 base, with 6 bases separating them. The CDR3 covers 12 residues. The CDR3 reads CASRRQNTEAFF. The CDR3 nucleotides are TGTGCCAGCAGAAGACAGAACACTGAAGCTTTCTTT.

The chain employs TRBV20-1 and TRBJ2-2; TRBD2 is a possible D gene (6 bases). Germline V gene sequence: CDR1 DFQATT, CDR2 SNEGSKA (reference sequence). V was cut by 0 bases and J by 4 bases, with 12 bases left in between. This CDR3 spans 15 amino acids. The CDR3 sequence: CSARDSGRVTGELFF. The CDR3 DNA reads TGCAGTGCTAGAGATAGCGGCCGGGTCACCGGGGAGCTGTTTTTT.